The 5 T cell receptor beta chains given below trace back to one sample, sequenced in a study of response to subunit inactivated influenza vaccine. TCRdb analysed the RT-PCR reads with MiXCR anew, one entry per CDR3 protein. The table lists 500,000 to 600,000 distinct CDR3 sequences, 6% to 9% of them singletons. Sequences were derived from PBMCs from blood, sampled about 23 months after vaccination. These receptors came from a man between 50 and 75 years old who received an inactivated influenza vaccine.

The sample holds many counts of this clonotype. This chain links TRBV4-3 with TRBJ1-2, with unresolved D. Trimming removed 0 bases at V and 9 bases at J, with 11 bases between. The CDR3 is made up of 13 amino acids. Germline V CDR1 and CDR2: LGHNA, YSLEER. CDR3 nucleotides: TGCGCCAGCAGCCAAGATCTGCTCGGCAGCTACACCTTC. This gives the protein CASSQDLLGSYTF.

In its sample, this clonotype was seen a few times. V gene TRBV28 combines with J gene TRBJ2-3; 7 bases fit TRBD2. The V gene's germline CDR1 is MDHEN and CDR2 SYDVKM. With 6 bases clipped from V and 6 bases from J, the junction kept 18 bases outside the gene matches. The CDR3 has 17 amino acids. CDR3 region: CASSLPPGGLHGDTQYF. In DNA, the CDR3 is TGTGCCAGCAGCTTACCTCCGGGAGGTCTACATGGGGATACGCAGTATTTT.

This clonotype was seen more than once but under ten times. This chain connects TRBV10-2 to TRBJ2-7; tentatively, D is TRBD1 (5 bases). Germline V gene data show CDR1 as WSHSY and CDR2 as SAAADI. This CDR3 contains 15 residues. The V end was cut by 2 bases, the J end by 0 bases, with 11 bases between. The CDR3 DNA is TGCGCCAGCAGTGAGGAACAGGAGAGCTCCTACGAGCAGTACTTC. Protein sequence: CASSEEQESSYEQYF.

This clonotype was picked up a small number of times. This CDR3 is CSVGGRFRGDTQYF. As DNA, the CDR3 is TGCAGCGTTGGGGGGCGTTTCCGAGGGGATACGCAGTATTTT. This chain joins TRBV29-1 and TRBJ2-3, with a tentative D call TRBD1 (6 bases). This CDR3 is 14 amino acids long. Trimming removed 4 bases at V and 6 bases at J, with 17 bases between. CDR1 and CDR2 from the germline V gene are SQVTM and ANQGSEA.

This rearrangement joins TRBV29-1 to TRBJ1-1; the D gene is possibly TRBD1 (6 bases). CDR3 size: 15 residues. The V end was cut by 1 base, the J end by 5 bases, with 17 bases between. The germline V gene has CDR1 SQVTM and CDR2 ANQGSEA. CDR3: CSVEGTDGRWTEAFF. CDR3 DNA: TGCAGCGTTGAAGGGACAGACGGAAGGTGGACTGAAGCTTTCTTT.